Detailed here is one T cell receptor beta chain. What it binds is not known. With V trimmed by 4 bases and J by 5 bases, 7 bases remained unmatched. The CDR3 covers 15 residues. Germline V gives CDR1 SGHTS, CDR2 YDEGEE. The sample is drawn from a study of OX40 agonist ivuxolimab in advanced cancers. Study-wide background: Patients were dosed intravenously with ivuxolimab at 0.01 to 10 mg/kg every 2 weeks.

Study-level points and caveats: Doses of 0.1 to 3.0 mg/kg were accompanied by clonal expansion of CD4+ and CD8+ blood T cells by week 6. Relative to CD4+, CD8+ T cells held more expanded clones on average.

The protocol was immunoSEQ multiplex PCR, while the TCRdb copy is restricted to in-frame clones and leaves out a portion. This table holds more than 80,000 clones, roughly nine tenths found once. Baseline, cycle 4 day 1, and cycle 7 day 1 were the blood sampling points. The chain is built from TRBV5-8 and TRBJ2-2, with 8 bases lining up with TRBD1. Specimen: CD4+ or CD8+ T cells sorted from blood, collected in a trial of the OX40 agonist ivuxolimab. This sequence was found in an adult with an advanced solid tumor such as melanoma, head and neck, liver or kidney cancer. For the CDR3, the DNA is TGTGCCAGCAGCACCCGGGACAGGTTGACCGGGGAGCTGTTTTTT. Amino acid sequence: CASSTRDRLTGELFF.